The rows below give T cell receptor beta chains drawn from one sample of a study of cytomegalovirus exposure and HLA in healthy donors. TCRdb's table, derived via immunoSEQ multiplex PCR, lists solely in-frame clones and lacks some. Of some 320,000 clones in the sample, roughly 87% are singletons; the top ten hold 0.95% to 1.5%. The source material was PBMCs. The receptors stem from a woman in her 30s in good health and CMV-seropositive. CDR3s include the opening cysteine and the closing phenylalanine or tryptophan. A D gene is named only where the DNA matches it firmly. Clone sizes are given selectively: once, few, many, or a class where the clone is expanded.

J: TRBJ1-2
V: TRBV6-5
size: -
D: -
CDR3: CASSYSPPGNYGYTF
DNA: TGTGCCAGCAGTTACTCCCCCCCTGGGAACTATGGCTACACCTTC

J: TRBJ1-1
V: TRBV30
size: -
D: TRBD1
CDR3: CAWRNWTGMNTEAFF
DNA: TGTGCCTGGCGTAACTGGACAGGAATGAACACTGAAGCTTTCTTT

J: TRBJ1-2
V: TRBV28
size: -
D: -
CDR3: CASSLLGYGYTF
DNA: TGTGCCAGCAGTTTATTAGGGTATGGCTACACCTTC

J: TRBJ1-3
V: TRBV9
size: -
D: -
CDR3: CASSANRAGNTIYF
DNA: TGTGCCAGCAGCGCCAACAGGGCTGGAAACACCATATATTTT

J: TRBJ1-1
V: TRBV9
size: -
D: -
CDR3: CASSVDPMGGTLTEAFF
DNA: TGTGCCAGCAGCGTAGACCCCATGGGTGGGACACTTACTGAAGCTTTCTTT

J: TRBJ2-3
V: TRBV28
size: -
D: TRBD2
CDR3: CASRPGLAGVRADTQYF
DNA: TGTGCCAGCCGCCCGGGACTAGCGGGAGTACGAGCAGATACGCAGTATTTT

J: TRBJ1-1
V: TRBV7-6
size: -
D: -
CDR3: CASSLGSLGNTEAFF
DNA: TGTGCCAGCAGCTTAGGCAGTTTGGGGAACACTGAAGCTTTCTTT

J: TRBJ1-1
V: TRBV4-1
size: -
D: -
CDR3: CASSQDLRPDEAFF
DNA: TGCGCCAGCAGCCAAGATCTGAGGCCTGATGAAGCTTTCTTT

J: TRBJ1-1
V: TRBV28
size: -
D: -
CDR3: CASSPAGAMNTEAFF
DNA: TGTGCCAGCAGTCCCGCAGGGGCAATGAACACTGAAGCTTTCTTT

J: TRBJ2-2
V: TRBV6-1
size: -
D: -
CDR3: CASSDLGNTGELFF
DNA: TGTGCCAGCAGTGACCTGGGAAACACCGGGGAGCTGTTTTTT

J: TRBJ1-5
V: TRBV11-2
size: -
D: -
CDR3: CASSLDRNVNQPQHF
DNA: TGTGCCAGCAGCTTAGACAGGAACGTCAATCAGCCCCAGCATTTT

J: TRBJ2-5
V: TRBV20-1
size: -
D: -
CDR3: CSAHQETQYF
DNA: TGCAGTGCTCACCAAGAGACCCAGTACTTC

J: TRBJ2-7
V: TRBV15
size: -
D: -
CDR3: CATSRALSPGTPNYEQYF
DNA: TGTGCCACCAGCAGAGCTCTGAGTCCCGGGACACCCAACTACGAGCAGTACTTC

J: TRBJ1-5
V: TRBV18
size: -
D: -
CDR3: CASSPAGWAAGNQPQHF
DNA: TGTGCCAGCTCACCCGCCGGGTGGGCCGCGGGCAATCAGCCCCAGCATTTT

J: TRBJ2-2
V: TRBV15
size: -
D: TRBD1
CDR3: CATSRDGARGRNTGELFF
DNA: TGTGCCACCAGCAGAGATGGGGCCAGGGGGCGCAACACCGGGGAGCTGTTTTTT

J: TRBJ2-1
V: TRBV29-1
size: -
D: TRBD2
CDR3: CSVLLLTSGSSYNEQFF
DNA: TGCAGCGTCCTGCTGCTGACTAGCGGAAGCTCCTACAATGAGCAGTTCTTC

J: TRBJ2-1
V: TRBV6-1
size: -
D: -
CDR3: CASKAVITSNEQFF
DNA: TGTGCCAGCAAAGCGGTAATTACCTCCAATGAGCAGTTCTTC

J: TRBJ2-7
V: TRBV27
size: -
D: -
CDR3: CASSWGGTTFYEQYF
DNA: TGTGCCAGCAGTTGGGGCGGGACGACTTTTTACGAGCAGTACTTC

J: TRBJ2-7
V: TRBV4-1
size: -
D: -
CDR3: CASSQEELALDEQYF
DNA: TGCGCCAGCAGCCAAGAGGAACTAGCCCTCGACGAGCAGTACTTC

J: TRBJ1-6
V: TRBV9
size: -
D: -
CDR3: CASSVSQGSNNSPLHF
DNA: TGTGCCAGCAGCGTATCACAAGGGTCGAATAATTCACCCCTCCACTTT

J: TRBJ2-1
V: TRBV5-1
size: -
D: -
CDR3: CASSPDNFDNEQFF
DNA: TGCGCCAGCAGCCCGGACAATTTTGACAATGAGCAGTTCTTC

J: TRBJ2-2
V: TRBV6-1
size: -
D: -
CDR3: CASTALAGRAGELFF
DNA: TGTGCCAGCACCGCCCTGGCGGGGCGGGCCGGGGAGCTGTTTTTT

J: TRBJ2-1
V: TRBV5-1
size: -
D: -
CDR3: CASSLVGSGSSYNEQFF
DNA: TGCGCCAGCAGCTTGGTTGGTAGCGGAAGCTCCTACAATGAGCAGTTCTTC

J: TRBJ2-2
V: TRBV6-5
size: -
D: -
CDR3: CASSYGAGELFF
DNA: TGTGCCAGCAGTTACGGGGCAGGGGAGCTGTTTTTT

J: TRBJ2-1
V: TRBV19
size: few
D: -
CDR3: CASSAGQNSYNEQFF
DNA: TGTGCCAGTAGTGCCGGACAGAACTCCTACAATGAGCAGTTCTTC

J: TRBJ2-1
V: TRBV28
size: -
D: -
CDR3: CATERGGNEQFF
DNA: TGTGCCACCGAGAGAGGGGGGAATGAGCAGTTCTTC

J: TRBJ1-2
V: TRBV4-1
size: once
D: TRBD1
CDR3: CASSQDGQGKSGYTF
DNA: TGCGCCAGCAGCCAAGATGGACAGGGGAAGAGTGGCTACACCTTC

J: TRBJ2-3
V: TRBV27
size: -
D: -
CDR3: CASSLSAVVTQYF
DNA: TGTGCCAGCAGTTTATCGGCGGTTGTTACGCAGTATTTT

J: TRBJ2-5
V: TRBV5-1
size: -
D: TRBD2
CDR3: CASSSMGLAGVPETQYF
DNA: TGCGCCAGCAGCTCCATGGGGCTAGCGGGAGTTCCGGAGACCCAGTACTTC

J: TRBJ2-1
V: TRBV7-6
size: -
D: -
CDR3: CASSLGGGGNEQFF
DNA: TGTGCCAGCAGCTTAGGGGGAGGGGGCAATGAGCAGTTCTTC

J: TRBJ2-7
V: TRBV10-2
size: -
D: TRBD2
CDR3: CASSGGLAGNAYEQYF
DNA: TGCGCCAGCAGTGGTGGACTAGCCGGGAACGCCTACGAGCAGTACTTC

J: TRBJ1-1
V: TRBV28
size: -
D: -
CDR3: CASRPGPMNTEAFF
DNA: TGTGCCAGCAGGCCGGGACCCATGAACACTGAAGCTTTCTTT

J: TRBJ2-7
V: TRBV2
size: -
D: TRBD2
CDR3: CASSESAGGSYEQYF
DNA: TGTGCCAGCAGTGAGTCGGCGGGGGGCTCCTACGAGCAGTACTTC

J: TRBJ2-7
V: TRBV4-3
size: -
D: -
CDR3: CASSQRLGGNRGSYEQYF
DNA: TGCGCCAGCAGCCAAAGGTTAGGAGGGAACAGGGGCAGCTACGAGCAGTACTTC

J: TRBJ1-2
V: TRBV19
size: -
D: TRBD1
CDR3: CASSLQGISYGYTF
DNA: TGTGCCAGTAGTTTACAGGGGATTAGTTATGGCTACACCTTC

J: TRBJ1-5
V: TRBV18
size: -
D: TRBD1
CDR3: CASSSDTGGNQPQHF
DNA: TGTGCCAGCTCATCAGATACAGGGGGCAATCAGCCCCAGCATTTT

J: TRBJ2-7
V: TRBV19
size: -
D: TRBD1
CDR3: CASSAPGTGAYEQYF
DNA: TGTGCCAGTAGTGCCCCCGGGACAGGGGCCTACGAGCAGTACTTC